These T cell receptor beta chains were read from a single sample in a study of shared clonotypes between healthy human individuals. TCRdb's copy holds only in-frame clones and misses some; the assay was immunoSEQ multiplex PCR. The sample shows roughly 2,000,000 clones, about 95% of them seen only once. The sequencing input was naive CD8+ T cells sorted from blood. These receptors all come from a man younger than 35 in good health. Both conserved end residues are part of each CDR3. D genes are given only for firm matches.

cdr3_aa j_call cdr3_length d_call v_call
CASSQKGSYEQYF TRBJ2-7 13 - TRBV14
CSVEDRDRRKGYTF TRBJ1-2 14 - TRBV29-1
CATSRDVGGSLNNEQFF TRBJ2-1 17 TRBD2 TRBV15
CASSLTWGGRSSTDTQYF TRBJ2-3 18 TRBD2 TRBV5-4
CASSVGLSSYEQYF TRBJ2-7 14 - TRBV9
CASSEAGSTDTQYF TRBJ2-3 14 TRBD2 TRBV10-2
CASRPRGGASPLHF TRBJ1-6 14 - TRBV13
CAISGSYEQYF TRBJ2-7 11 - TRBV10-3
CASSPGLDF TRBJ2-5 9 - TRBV4-1
CASSPGREGYTF TRBJ1-2 12 - TRBV27
CASSQVGASSSYEQYF TRBJ2-7 16 - TRBV4-1
CASSQDRAWNEQYF TRBJ2-7 14 - TRBV4-3
CAWSVPGANGYGYTF TRBJ1-2 15 - TRBV30
CASSPPDRRGLGEQYF TRBJ2-7 16 - TRBV5-6
CASSYPGGYNEQFF TRBJ2-1 14 TRBD2 TRBV6-5
CASSYQGAGYTF TRBJ1-2 12 - TRBV6-5
CASGASGGYNEQFF TRBJ2-1 14 TRBD2 TRBV6-5
CASNVILAGGPGYNEQFF TRBJ2-1 18 TRBD2 TRBV2
CATSGPGLGQPQHF TRBJ1-5 14 - TRBV15
CASSLTSGAYEQYF TRBJ2-7 14 TRBD2 TRBV7-2